Described below is a single T cell receptor beta chain sequence and its context. Trimming cost V 8 bases and J 3 bases, with 8 bases left between them. The CDR3 spans 11 residues. Germline V gene lookup returns CDR1 MNHEY and CDR2 SVGAGI. The data derive from a study of blood T cell repertoires in COVID-19. The authors' processing: Amplifying reference gene primers gave estimates of nucleated cell counts. The repertoire was sequenced with immunoSEQ multiplex PCR; TCRdb's copy has only in-frame clones and lacks some. For V, J and clone size, that table is used; D and trimming come from the DNA. Found here are around 100,000 clones, approximately 69% of them singletons; the top ten hold roughly 6%.

The source is an elderly man with acute or convalescent COVID-19. The chain couples TRBV6-5 to TRBJ2-7; possibly TRBD1 for D (5 bases). Sequencing input: peripheral blood. The CDR3 reads CASGRVYEQYF. CDR3 coding DNA: TGTGCCAGCGGCAGGGTCTACGAGCAGTACTTC.